This T cell receptor (beta chain) was recovered during a study of cytomegalovirus exposure and HLA in healthy donors (dated by TCRdb to 2016 to 2017). General notes on the study: An earlier analysis of roughly 500 of the donors reported around 280 Gb of sequence data and approximately 120 million unique TCR beta sequences obtained from about 200 million T cells. An early release that covered about 600 HLA-typed donors contained approximately 290 gigabases of sequencing data and tens of millions of unique TCR sequences. Of the approximately 400 genotyped donors, 81% were placed in the genetic ancestry cluster associated with self-reported Caucasian donors. The aim of the study was to test whether cataloging public T cell receptors could identify signatures of past pathogen exposure. The study used immunosequencing to profile the T cell repertoires of 666 subjects and linked those repertoires to cytomegalovirus serostatus. A separate validation cohort of roughly 130 different subjects was used in addition to the approximately 700-subject first cohort. To predict cytomegalovirus infection status, the study brought together high-throughput TCR immunosequencing, statistical association of individual TCRs with disease status, and machine learning. In a later analysis, previously published TCR beta repertoires from 600 to 850 donors were re-analyzed and high-resolution HLA genotyping was added so that TCR occurrence patterns could be studied. The later analysis used no new phenotypic data to find candidate immune exposures, relying instead on TCR beta sequences and their occurrence across donors. In an earlier analysis of 587 of the donors, high-throughput TCR beta sequencing was used to judge whether each TCR beta V gene segment behaved as functional or pseudogenic. Donor age, sex, ethnicity and CMV serostatus were collected together with the repertoire data. In a later genetic analysis, genome-wide SNP genotypes for about three fifths of the roughly 670 donors were used, and that subset was treated as a discovery cohort. All discovery cohort repertoires had been generated on a single sequencing platform. HLA typing included class I and class II loci at four-digit resolution. The number of typed donors differed by locus: about 620-640 for A, B, C, DRB1 and DQB1; 522 for DQA1; over 600 for DPA1; and some 470 for DPB1. Four to six DR-DQ haplotypes were handled as single units for association and clustering, since linkage in the cohort was strong. Across 300 to 500 genotyped donors of the cohort, an average of approximately 240,000 unique TCR beta nucleotide sequences per donor were sequenced, and roughly a sixth of those sequences were non-productive. What the study reported, not specific to this receptor: At a false discovery rate of 0.05, a later analysis linked some 18,000 TCR beta sequences to specific HLA alleles. Some IMGT-functional V segments, including TRBV6-2 and TRBV6-3, could not be distinguished by the 87-base-pair reads and were therefore excluded. Compared with the roughly 670-donor mean, donors in an Asian-associated ancestry cluster had fewer N-insertions in productive TCRs, according to a later genetic analysis. In this cohort, only TCR beta chains were sequenced, and detectable features were limited by the absence of alpha or paired-chain data. Because HLA typing was unavailable for some donors at each locus, only the typed subset was used in association tests. In a later analysis, most CMV-associated TCR beta chains were found to appear HLA-restricted, with HLA associations seemingly driven largely by CMV exposure. Because counts were too low, seventeen rarely observed V segments, including chromosome 9 orphons, were excluded from the earlier analysis of 587 of the donors. Most TCR sequences were observed very rarely across donors, whereas some public TCRs were present in many individuals. The study gave a list of about 160 TCR beta chains associated with cytomegalovirus. According to a later analysis, TCR association rates differed among HLA loci, with DRB1 alleles showing the most associated TCRs and HLA-C alleles showing the fewest. In an earlier analysis of some 540 of the donors, most TCR beta V segments appeared in productive rearrangements about 87% or about 30% of the time, broadly matching IMGT annotations. Three of the identified cytomegalovirus-associated TCR beta chains were confirmed in vitro to be specific for cytomegalovirus antigens. A further reported finding was that TCR beta sequences accurately predicted the HLA-A and HLA-B alleles for most subjects in the first cohort. A cluster of highly shared sequence variants was judged likely to be a technical artifact of the sequencing pipeline. Sequencing depth was assumed to be roughly uniform across donors in the presence/absence analyses, though that assumption may not hold. An association between a missense DCLRE1C variant and V-gene and J-gene trimming of TCR beta chains was found in a later genetic analysis and replicated in an independent cohort. Linkage disequilibrium might explain the correlated functional status among segregating V segments, but an unknown experimental factor could not be excluded. The classifier was reported to diagnose cytomegalovirus status with high specificity and sensitivity in both the original and validation cohorts. According to a later analysis, parvovirus B19, influenza, CMV and Epstein-Barr virus appeared linked to several top co-occurrence clusters. It was suggested by the authors that the approach could potentially be generalized to other disease states and immunological phenotypes. A later analysis found that HLA-associated TCR beta chains were more clonally expanded and had lower generation probabilities than equally common non-associated chains. When HLA alleles, especially DR and DQ, strongly co-occurred, attributing TCR associations to individual alleles was difficult. The only immune exposure information available for the cohort was CMV serostatus.

The CDR3 spans 16 residues, from the cysteine through the phenylalanine. Of the read, only the CDR3 DNA is kept; its 48 bases are in frame from base 1. V lost 5 bases and J lost 3 bases; the stretch between them is 19 bases long. CDR1 is given as SGHDN and CDR2 as FVKESK, both from the germline V gene. The cohort consisted of some 730 healthy bone marrow donors. Cohort members were all nominally healthy when sampled, although unrecorded immune exposures were likely present. The donor tested CMV seronegative, placing the donor among the roughly 400 seronegative members of the cohort. A peripheral blood sample was provided by each donor, and peripheral blood mononuclear cells were used for TCR beta sequencing. Genomic DNA extraction from the blood cell samples was performed with the Qiagen DNeasy Blood Extraction Kit. Points on this clone: Its binding antigen is unknown. No qualities accompany the bases; no much larger clone lies one base away.

Receptor amplification or capture employed the immunoSEQ multiplex PCR assay. The multiplex PCR relied on a mix of 60 forward primers for TCR Vbeta segments and 13 reverse primers for TCR Jbeta segments. The CDR3 region of rearranged TCR beta genes was amplified from genomic DNA by a multiplex PCR assay. The amplified TCR beta libraries were sequenced on the Illumina HiSeq System as 87-base-pair reads. On the authors' methods: A later analysis tallied 80 million to 95 million unique TCR beta chains across the 666 repertoires, and around 12 million of those chains were shared by two or more donors. To remove PCR and sequencing errors, raw reads were error-corrected and collapsed into unique sequences using a nearest-neighbor algorithm that merged closely related sequences. CDR3 sequences were aligned to IMGT reference sequences to assign V, D and J gene segments. Each retained sequence needed at least a six-nucleotide match to both a V gene segment and a J gene segment. Rearrangements were called productive when the CDR3 lacked stop codons and stayed in frame with V and J; all others were non-productive. CDR3 was defined by IMGT convention, running from the second conserved V-encoded cysteine to the conserved J-encoded phenylalanine. In an earlier analysis of 500 to 650 of the donors, sequences lacking an unambiguous match to a single V gene segment were excluded. In an earlier analysis of a few hundred of the donors, a V segment was called functional when productive rearrangements were above 56.7%, and segregating when the standard deviation between donors exceeded 5%. A statistical classification framework was built to diagnose cytomegalovirus status from the catalog of TCR beta chain sequences. V and J gene assignment, in a later analysis, came from comparing TCR nucleotide sequences with IMGT/GENE-DB human TR gene sequences. The TCRdist pipeline was used in a later analysis to assign CDR3 sequences and most-parsimonious VDJ recombination scenarios. In a later analysis, each TCR beta chain was defined by its CDR3 amino acid sequence together with its V-gene family, and reads lacking a unique V-gene family were excluded. In a later analysis, around 600 highly shared, low-generation-probability nucleotide sequences were removed to address suspected cross-contamination and a sequencing artifact. For each public chain, a later analysis derived a clonal expansion index from normalized ranks of inferred template counts within each repertoire. A later analysis computed generation probabilities with a VDJ recombination model fitted to out-of-frame rearrangements, and checked the results against IGoR. In a later analysis, hypergeometric tests were used to score TCR-TCR, TCR-HLA and TCR-CMV co-occurrence, with a repertoire-size bias correction applied to TCR pairs. In a later analysis, false discovery rates were estimated by permuting HLA or CMV assignments 20 times. A later analysis grouped co-occurring TCRs with DBSCAN, adding TCRdist sequence similarity when clustering within HLA-allele-positive subsets. Repertoires with fewer than 30,000 or more than 120,000 public chains, plus five repertoires with anomalous nucleotide sharing, were excluded from co-occurrence clustering. The table comes from immuneACCESS by way of TCRdb, which keeps in-frame sequences with V and J called. Part of the clones is missing from these tables; in studies checked, under half for an unresolved V gene and the rest for unknown reasons. V, J and clone size derive from that table, while D and trimming were established from the DNA sequence. This sample comprises some 180,000 clones, roughly 77% of them detected only once. 1.5% to 2% of the sample is taken by the ten largest.

This TCR was recovered from a woman younger than 45 in good health and CMV-seronegative. This chain joins TRBV14 to TRBJ1-1, with no reliable assignment of the D segment. The specimen was PBMCs. The DNA reads TGTGCCAGCAGCGTTCGAGAGGGAGTCGTGTACACTGAAGCTTTCTTT. Translated, this is CASSVREGVVYTEAFF. Reference TRBV14 and TRBJ1-1 genes cover what lies past the CDR3, so the full variable domain is EAGVTQFPSHSVIEKGQTVTLRCDPISGHDNLYWYRRVMGKEIKFLLHFVKESKQDESGMPNNRFLAERTGGTYSTLKVQPAELEDSGVYFCASSVREGVVYTEAFFGQGTRLTVV.